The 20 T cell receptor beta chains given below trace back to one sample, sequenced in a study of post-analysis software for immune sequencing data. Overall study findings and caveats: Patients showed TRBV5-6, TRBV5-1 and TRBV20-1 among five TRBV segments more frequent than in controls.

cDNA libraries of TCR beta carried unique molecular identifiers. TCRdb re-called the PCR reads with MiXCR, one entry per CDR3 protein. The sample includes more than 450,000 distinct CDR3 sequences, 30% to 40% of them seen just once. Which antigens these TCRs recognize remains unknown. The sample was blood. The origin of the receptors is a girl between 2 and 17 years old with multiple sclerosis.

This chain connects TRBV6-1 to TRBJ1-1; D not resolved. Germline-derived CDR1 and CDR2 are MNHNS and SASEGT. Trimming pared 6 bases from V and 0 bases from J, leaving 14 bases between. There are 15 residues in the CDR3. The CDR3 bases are TGTGCCAGCAGCCCGCTCGGTCCCATGAACACTGAAGCTTTCTTT. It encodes CASSPLGPMNTEAFF.

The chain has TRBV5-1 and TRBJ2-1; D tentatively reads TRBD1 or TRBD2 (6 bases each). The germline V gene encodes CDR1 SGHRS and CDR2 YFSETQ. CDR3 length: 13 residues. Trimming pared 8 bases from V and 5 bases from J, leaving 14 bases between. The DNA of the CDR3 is TGCGCCAGTCGAGGGGGGAACGACAATGAGCAGTTCTTC. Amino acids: CASRGGNDNEQFF.

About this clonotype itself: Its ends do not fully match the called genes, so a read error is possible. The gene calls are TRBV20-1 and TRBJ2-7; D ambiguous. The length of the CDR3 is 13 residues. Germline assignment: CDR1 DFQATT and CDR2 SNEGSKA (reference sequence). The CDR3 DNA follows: TGCAGTGCTAGAGATGTCGGGCTCTACGAGCGGTACTTC. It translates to CSARDVGLYERYF.

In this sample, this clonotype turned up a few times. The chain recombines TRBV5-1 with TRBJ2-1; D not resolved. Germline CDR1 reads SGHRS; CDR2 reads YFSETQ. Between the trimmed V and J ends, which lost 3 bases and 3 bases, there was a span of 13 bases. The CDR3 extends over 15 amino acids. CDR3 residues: CASSSTRVIYNEQFF. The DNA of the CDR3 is TGCGCCAGCAGCTCCACCCGGGTCATCTACAATGAGCAGTTCTTC. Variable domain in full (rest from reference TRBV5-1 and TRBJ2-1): KAGVTQTPRYLIKTRGQQVTLSCSPISGHRSVSWYQQTPGQGLQFLFEYFSETQRNKGNFPGRFSGRQFSNSRSEMNVSTLELGDSALYLCASSSTRVIYNEQFFGPGTRLTVL.

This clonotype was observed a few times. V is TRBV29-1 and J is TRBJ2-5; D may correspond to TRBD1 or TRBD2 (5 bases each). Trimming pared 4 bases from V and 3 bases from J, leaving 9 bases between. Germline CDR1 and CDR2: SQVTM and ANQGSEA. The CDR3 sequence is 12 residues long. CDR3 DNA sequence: TGCAGCGTTGGAGGGGCGGAAGAGACCCAGTACTTC. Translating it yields CSVGGAEETQYF.

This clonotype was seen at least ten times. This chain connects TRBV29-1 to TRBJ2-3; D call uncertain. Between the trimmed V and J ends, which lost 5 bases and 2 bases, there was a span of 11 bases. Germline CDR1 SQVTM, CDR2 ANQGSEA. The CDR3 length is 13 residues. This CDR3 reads CSVPSAPTDTQYF. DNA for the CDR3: TGCAGCGTTCCGTCCGCCCCCACAGATACGCAGTATTTT.

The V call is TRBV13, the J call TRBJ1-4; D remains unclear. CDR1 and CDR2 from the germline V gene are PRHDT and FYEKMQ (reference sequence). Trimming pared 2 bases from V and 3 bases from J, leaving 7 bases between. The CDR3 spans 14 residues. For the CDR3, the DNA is TGTGCCAGCAGCTTATGGCAGTCTAATGAAAAACTGTTTTTT. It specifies CASSLWQSNEKLFF.

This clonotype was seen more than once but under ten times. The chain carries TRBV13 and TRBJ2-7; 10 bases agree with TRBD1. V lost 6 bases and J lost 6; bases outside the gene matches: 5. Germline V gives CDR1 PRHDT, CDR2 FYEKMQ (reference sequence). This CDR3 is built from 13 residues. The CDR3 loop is CASRGTGAREQYF. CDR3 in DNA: TGTGCCAGCAGGGGGACAGGGGCGCGCGAGCAGTACTTC.

CDR3: CASSSETARSYNSPLHF. In DNA form, the CDR3 reads TGCGCCAGCAGCTCGGAGACAGCCCGCTCCTATAATTCACCCCTCCACTTT. The chain carries TRBV5-1 and TRBJ1-6, with D perhaps TRBD1 (5 bases). The germline gives CDR1 SGHRS, CDR2 YFSETQ. V lost 3 bases to trimming and J lost 0 bases, with 13 bases between them. The CDR3 sequence is 17 residues long.

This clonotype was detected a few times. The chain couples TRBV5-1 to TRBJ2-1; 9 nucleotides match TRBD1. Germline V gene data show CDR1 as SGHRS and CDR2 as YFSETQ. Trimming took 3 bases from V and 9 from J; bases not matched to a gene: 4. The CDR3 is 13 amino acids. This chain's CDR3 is CASSSGTGIEQFF. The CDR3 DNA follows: TGCGCCAGCAGCTCCGGGACAGGGATTGAGCAGTTCTTC. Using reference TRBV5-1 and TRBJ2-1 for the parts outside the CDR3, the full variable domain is KAGVTQTPRYLIKTRGQQVTLSCSPISGHRSVSWYQQTPGQGLQFLFEYFSETQRNKGNFPGRFSGRQFSNSRSEMNVSTLELGDSALYLCASSSGTGIEQFFGPGTRLTVL.

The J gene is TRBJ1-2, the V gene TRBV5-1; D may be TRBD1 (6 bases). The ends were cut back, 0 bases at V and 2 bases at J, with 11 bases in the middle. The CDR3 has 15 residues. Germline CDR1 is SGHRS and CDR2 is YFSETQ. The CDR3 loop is CASSLVQGSNYGYTF. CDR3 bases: TGCGCCAGCAGCTTGGTACAGGGATCGAACTATGGCTACACCTTC.

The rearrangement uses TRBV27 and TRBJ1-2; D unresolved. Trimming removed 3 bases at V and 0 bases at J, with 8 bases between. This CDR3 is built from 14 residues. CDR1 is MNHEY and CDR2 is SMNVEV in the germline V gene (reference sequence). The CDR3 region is CASSFGSSNYGYTF. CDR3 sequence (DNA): TGTGCCAGCAGTTTCGGCAGTTCTAACTATGGCTACACCTTC.

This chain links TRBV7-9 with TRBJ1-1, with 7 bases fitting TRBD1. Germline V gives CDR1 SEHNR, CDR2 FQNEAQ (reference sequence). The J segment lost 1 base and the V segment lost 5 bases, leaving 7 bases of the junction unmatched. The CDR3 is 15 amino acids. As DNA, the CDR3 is TGTGCCAGCAGCCCCCTGACAGGGACGAACACTGAAGCTTTCTTT. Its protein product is CASSPLTGTNTEAFF.

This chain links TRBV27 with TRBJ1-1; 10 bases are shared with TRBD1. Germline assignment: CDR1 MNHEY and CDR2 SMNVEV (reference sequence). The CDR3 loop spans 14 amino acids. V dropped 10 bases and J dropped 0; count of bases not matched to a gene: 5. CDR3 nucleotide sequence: TGTGCCACCGGACAGGGGGGATTGAACACTGAAGCTTTCTTT. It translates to CATGQGGLNTEAFF.

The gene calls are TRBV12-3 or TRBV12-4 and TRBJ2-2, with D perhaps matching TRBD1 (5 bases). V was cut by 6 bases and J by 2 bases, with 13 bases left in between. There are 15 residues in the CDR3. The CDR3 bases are TGTGCCAGCAGGCTTGGACACCTTAACACCGGGGAGCTGTTTTTT. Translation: CASRLGHLNTGELFF.

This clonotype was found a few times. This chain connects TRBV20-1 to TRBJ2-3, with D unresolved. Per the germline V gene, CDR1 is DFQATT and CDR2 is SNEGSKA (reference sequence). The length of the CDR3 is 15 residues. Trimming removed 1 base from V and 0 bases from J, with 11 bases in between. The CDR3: CSARAATPSTDTQYF. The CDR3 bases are TGCAGTGCTAGAGCGGCGACACCCAGCACAGATACGCAGTATTTT.

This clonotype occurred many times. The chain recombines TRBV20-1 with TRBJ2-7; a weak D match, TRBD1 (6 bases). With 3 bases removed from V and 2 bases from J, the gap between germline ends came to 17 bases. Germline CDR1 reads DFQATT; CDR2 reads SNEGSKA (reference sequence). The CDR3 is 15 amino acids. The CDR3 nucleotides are TGCAGTGCTAGTCACATGGGGACACGAACCTACGAGCAGTACTTC. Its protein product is CSASHMGTRTYEQYF.

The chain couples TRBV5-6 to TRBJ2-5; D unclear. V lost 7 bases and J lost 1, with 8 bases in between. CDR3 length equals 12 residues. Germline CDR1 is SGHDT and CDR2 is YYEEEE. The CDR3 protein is CASGVAQETQYF. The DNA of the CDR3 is TGTGCCAGCGGGGTTGCCCAAGAGACCCAGTACTTC.

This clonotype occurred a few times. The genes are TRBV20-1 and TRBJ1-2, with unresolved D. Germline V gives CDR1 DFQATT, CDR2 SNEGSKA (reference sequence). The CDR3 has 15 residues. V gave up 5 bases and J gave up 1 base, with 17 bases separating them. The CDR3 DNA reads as TGCAGTGCTCGGCAGGCTATTCCGTTTAACTATGGCTACACCTTC. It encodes CSARQAIPFNYGYTF.

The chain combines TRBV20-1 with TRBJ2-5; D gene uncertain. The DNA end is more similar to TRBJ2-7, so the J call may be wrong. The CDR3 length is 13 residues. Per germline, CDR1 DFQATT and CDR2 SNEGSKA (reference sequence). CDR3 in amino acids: CSAGPIGAYEQYF. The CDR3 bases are TGCAGTGCTGGCCCCATCGGTGCATACGAGCAGTACTTC.